This is a list of T cell receptor beta chains from one sample in a study of blood T cell repertoires in COVID-19. TCRdb's table, derived via immunoSEQ multiplex PCR, lists solely in-frame clones and lacks some. The table lists approximately 300,000 clones, approximately 86% of them singletons. The sample consisted of PBMCs or T cells enriched from blood (not recorded which). Receptor source: a woman aged 18-29 years who had recovered from COVID-19. Each CDR3 is given with its conserved first and last residue. The order of the fields is J gene, V gene, clone size, D gene, CDR3 protein, CDR3 DNA. The D gene is left open where the match is weak. Not every row has a clone size; where given, it reads once, few, many or a size class.

j_call: TRBJ2-1; v_call: TRBV4-1; clone_size: NA; d_call: NA; cdr3_aa: CASRGAGTYNEQFF; cdr3_nt: TGCGCCAGCCGGGGAGCGGGCACCTACAATGAGCAGTTCTTC
j_call: TRBJ1-3; v_call: TRBV28; clone_size: few; d_call: NA; cdr3_aa: CASSSPSDAGNTIYF; cdr3_nt: TGTGCCAGCAGTTCCCCAAGCGACGCTGGAAACACCATATATTTT
j_call: TRBJ1-4; v_call: TRBV5-5; clone_size: NA; d_call: NA; cdr3_aa: CASSPGTQNNEKLFF; cdr3_nt: TGTGCCAGCAGCCCCGGGACACAGAATAATGAAAAACTGTTTTTT
j_call: TRBJ1-4; v_call: TRBV10-3; clone_size: few; d_call: NA; cdr3_aa: CAISEAGTNEKLFF; cdr3_nt: TGTGCCATCAGTGAAGCGGGGACTAATGAAAAACTGTTTTTT
j_call: TRBJ2-2; v_call: TRBV24-1; clone_size: once; d_call: NA; cdr3_aa: CATSDYRDTGELFF; cdr3_nt: TGTGCCACCAGTGATTACAGGGACACCGGGGAGCTGTTTTTT
j_call: TRBJ2-7; v_call: TRBV27; clone_size: NA; d_call: TRBD2; cdr3_aa: CASSSTRRSGAYEQYF; cdr3_nt: TGTGCCAGCAGTAGCACCCGACGGAGCGGGGCCTACGAGCAGTACTTC
j_call: TRBJ1-2; v_call: TRBV29-1; clone_size: NA; d_call: TRBD1; cdr3_aa: CSVETGETYGYTF; cdr3_nt: TGCAGCGTTGAAACAGGGGAGACCTATGGCTACACCTTC
j_call: TRBJ1-3; v_call: TRBV30; clone_size: NA; d_call: NA; cdr3_aa: CAWSGPGGNTIYF; cdr3_nt: TGTGCCTGGAGTGGGCCGGGGGGTAACACCATATATTTT
j_call: TRBJ1-1; v_call: TRBV5-4; clone_size: few; d_call: NA; cdr3_aa: CASSYDGLNTEAFF; cdr3_nt: TGTGCCAGCAGCTACGACGGGTTGAACACTGAAGCTTTCTTT
j_call: TRBJ2-3; v_call: TRBV4-1; clone_size: NA; d_call: TRBD1; cdr3_aa: CASSGGGQGANTDTQYF; cdr3_nt: TGCGCCAGCAGCGGCGGGGGACAGGGGGCGAACACAGATACGCAGTATTTT
j_call: TRBJ1-1; v_call: TRBV6-4; clone_size: NA; d_call: NA; cdr3_aa: CASSGGIGTEAFF; cdr3_nt: TGTGCCAGCAGTGGAGGGATCGGCACTGAAGCTTTCTTT
j_call: TRBJ2-2; v_call: TRBV28; clone_size: NA; d_call: TRBD1; cdr3_aa: CAIQGVGPGELFF; cdr3_nt: TGTGCCATCCAGGGGGTTGGCCCCGGGGAGCTGTTTTTT
j_call: TRBJ2-1; v_call: TRBV2; clone_size: NA; d_call: TRBD2; cdr3_aa: CASRRTTSGGYNEQFF; cdr3_nt: TGTGCCAGCAGGAGGACTACTAGCGGGGGCTACAATGAGCAGTTCTTC
j_call: TRBJ1-2; v_call: TRBV6-6; clone_size: NA; d_call: NA; cdr3_aa: CASSRGAGTQANYGYTF; cdr3_nt: TGTGCCAGCAGTCGGGGGGCCGGTACACAAGCTAACTATGGCTACACCTTC
j_call: TRBJ1-1; v_call: TRBV9; clone_size: NA; d_call: NA; cdr3_aa: CASSVVAGNTEAFF; cdr3_nt: TGTGCCAGCAGCGTAGTGGCAGGGAACACTGAAGCTTTCTTT
j_call: TRBJ2-7; v_call: TRBV5-6; clone_size: once; d_call: NA; cdr3_aa: CASSFAGNYEQYF; cdr3_nt: TGTGCCAGCAGCTTCGCAGGGAACTACGAGCAGTACTTC
j_call: TRBJ2-1; v_call: TRBV13; clone_size: NA; d_call: NA; cdr3_aa: CASSLGRLAGNEQFF; cdr3_nt: TGTGCCAGCAGCTTAGGCCGTCTAGCAGGCAATGAGCAGTTCTTC
j_call: TRBJ2-4; v_call: TRBV21-1; clone_size: NA; d_call: NA; cdr3_aa: CASSPRLVQAKNIQYF; cdr3_nt: TGTGCCAGCAGCCCACGACTAGTACAAGCCAAAAACATTCAGTACTTC
j_call: TRBJ1-1; v_call: TRBV3-1/TRBV3-2; clone_size: NA; d_call: TRBD1; cdr3_aa: CASSLGQGALNTEAFF; cdr3_nt: TGTGCCAGCAGCCTCGGACAGGGGGCGTTGAACACTGAAGCTTTCTTT
j_call: TRBJ2-2; v_call: TRBV25-1; clone_size: NA; d_call: NA; cdr3_aa: CASSEYRVLNTGELFF; cdr3_nt: TGTGCCAGCAGTGAATATCGGGTCCTCAACACCGGGGAGCTGTTTTTT
j_call: TRBJ2-1; v_call: TRBV5-4; clone_size: NA; d_call: TRBD2; cdr3_aa: CASSHGGGGGQSSYNEQFF; cdr3_nt: TGTGCCAGCAGCCACGGCGGGGGCGGGGGGCAAAGCTCCTACAATGAGCAGTTCTTC
j_call: TRBJ1-1; v_call: TRBV28; clone_size: NA; d_call: NA; cdr3_aa: CASSLFGGQSTEAFF; cdr3_nt: TGTGCCAGCAGTTTATTCGGCGGGCAGTCCACTGAAGCTTTCTTT
j_call: TRBJ2-2; v_call: TRBV19; clone_size: NA; d_call: TRBD1; cdr3_aa: CASTLDRGNTGELFF; cdr3_nt: TGTGCCAGTACCCTCGACAGGGGGAACACCGGGGAGCTGTTTTTT
j_call: TRBJ1-3; v_call: TRBV11-3; clone_size: NA; d_call: TRBD1; cdr3_aa: CASGDRGSGNTIYF; cdr3_nt: TGTGCCAGCGGGGACAGAGGAAGTGGAAACACCATATATTTT
j_call: TRBJ2-2; v_call: TRBV2; clone_size: NA; d_call: TRBD1; cdr3_aa: CASRGQLNTGELFF; cdr3_nt: TGTGCCAGCAGGGGACAGCTGAACACCGGGGAGCTGTTTTTT
j_call: TRBJ2-3; v_call: TRBV6-5; clone_size: NA; d_call: TRBD2; cdr3_aa: CASSFLAGGPYTQYF; cdr3_nt: TGTGCCAGCAGTTTCCTAGCGGGAGGGCCGTATACGCAGTATTTT
j_call: TRBJ2-7; v_call: TRBV5-5; clone_size: NA; d_call: NA; cdr3_aa: CASSSNYEQYF; cdr3_nt: TGTGCCAGCAGCTCTAACTACGAGCAGTACTTC
j_call: TRBJ2-1; v_call: TRBV28; clone_size: NA; d_call: NA; cdr3_aa: CASRDMFTHEQFF; cdr3_nt: TGTGCCAGCAGGGACATGTTTACGCATGAGCAGTTCTTC
j_call: TRBJ1-2; v_call: TRBV6-2/TRBV6-3; clone_size: NA; d_call: NA; cdr3_aa: CASSYPTAETF; cdr3_nt: TGTGCCAGCAGTTACCCCACAGCCGAAACCTTC
j_call: TRBJ1-2; v_call: TRBV19; clone_size: few; d_call: NA; cdr3_aa: CASSIKAQSSSNYGYTF; cdr3_nt: TGTGCCAGTAGTATTAAAGCGCAGTCTTCCTCTAACTATGGCTACACCTTC
j_call: TRBJ2-5; v_call: TRBV29-1; clone_size: NA; d_call: TRBD1; cdr3_aa: CSVELGQGGQTQYF; cdr3_nt: TGCAGCGTTGAATTAGGACAGGGGGGACAGACCCAGTACTTC
j_call: TRBJ2-3; v_call: TRBV19; clone_size: few; d_call: NA; cdr3_aa: CASSPRTSTYSTDTQYF; cdr3_nt: TGTGCCAGTAGTCCTCGTACTAGCACATATAGCACAGATACGCAGTATTTT
j_call: TRBJ1-3; v_call: TRBV14; clone_size: NA; d_call: NA; cdr3_aa: CASSQLDGVSGNTIYF; cdr3_nt: TGTGCCAGCAGCCAATTAGACGGAGTCTCTGGAAACACCATATATTTT
j_call: TRBJ1-2; v_call: TRBV2; clone_size: few; d_call: NA; cdr3_aa: CASIIRGQSGGYTF; cdr3_nt: TGTGCCAGCATCATCAGGGGCCAGTCTGGTGGCTACACCTTC
j_call: TRBJ2-7; v_call: TRBV6-5; clone_size: NA; d_call: TRBD2; cdr3_aa: CASSYRRESYEQYF; cdr3_nt: TGTGCCAGCAGTTACCGGCGGGAGTCCTACGAGCAGTACTTC
j_call: TRBJ2-1; v_call: TRBV2; clone_size: NA; d_call: NA; cdr3_aa: CASSTESDPYNEQFF; cdr3_nt: TGTGCCAGCAGTACGGAAAGCGACCCCTACAATGAGCAGTTCTTC
j_call: TRBJ1-6; v_call: TRBV2; clone_size: NA; d_call: NA; cdr3_aa: CASSEPPSPLHF; cdr3_nt: TGTGCCAGCAGCGAGCCGCCCTCACCCCTCCACTTT
j_call: TRBJ2-5; v_call: TRBV7-2; clone_size: NA; d_call: NA; cdr3_aa: CASSSRSGSETQYF; cdr3_nt: TGTGCCAGCAGCTCCAGATCAGGGTCAGAGACCCAGTACTTC
j_call: TRBJ2-3; v_call: TRBV30; clone_size: NA; d_call: NA; cdr3_aa: CAWSVGADTQYF; cdr3_nt: TGTGCCTGGAGTGTAGGGGCAGATACGCAGTATTTT
j_call: TRBJ2-5; v_call: TRBV7-2; clone_size: NA; d_call: TRBD2; cdr3_aa: CASSLYGGGSIQYF; cdr3_nt: TGTGCCAGCAGCTTATACGGCGGGGGGTCGATCCAGTACTTC
j_call: TRBJ1-1; v_call: TRBV19; clone_size: NA; d_call: NA; cdr3_aa: CASSMGPPEYTEAFF; cdr3_nt: TGTGCCAGTAGTATGGGTCCACCGGAGTACACTGAAGCTTTCTTT
j_call: TRBJ2-2; v_call: TRBV6-2/TRBV6-3; clone_size: NA; d_call: TRBD1; cdr3_aa: CASSYGQGAYTGELFF; cdr3_nt: TGTGCCAGCAGTTACGGACAGGGGGCGTACACCGGGGAGCTGTTTTTT
j_call: TRBJ2-7; v_call: TRBV11-3; clone_size: NA; d_call: NA; cdr3_aa: CASSLGRASYEQHF; cdr3_nt: TGTGCCAGCAGCTTAGGCAGGGCATCCTACGAGCAGCACTTC
j_call: TRBJ1-2; v_call: TRBV7-3; clone_size: NA; d_call: NA; cdr3_aa: CASSLAGVAGPYGYTF; cdr3_nt: TGTGCCAGCAGTTTGGCAGGGGTCGCGGGCCCTTACGGCTACACCTTC
j_call: TRBJ2-3; v_call: TRBV5-1; clone_size: NA; d_call: NA; cdr3_aa: CASSLFYVADTQYF; cdr3_nt: TGCGCCAGCAGCTTGTTTTACGTCGCGGATACGCAGTATTTT
j_call: TRBJ1-4; v_call: TRBV3-1/TRBV3-2; clone_size: NA; d_call: NA; cdr3_aa: CASSLVPDTLNEKLFF; cdr3_nt: TGTGCCAGCAGCCTTGTTCCCGACACCCTAAATGAAAAACTGTTTTTT
j_call: TRBJ2-1; v_call: TRBV24-1; clone_size: NA; d_call: NA; cdr3_aa: CATSDFRRGNEQFF; cdr3_nt: TGTGCCACCAGTGATTTTCGACGGGGCAATGAGCAGTTCTTC
j_call: TRBJ2-2; v_call: TRBV27; clone_size: NA; d_call: NA; cdr3_aa: CASSLTGNTGELFF; cdr3_nt: TGTGCCAGCAGTTTAACCGGGAACACCGGGGAGCTGTTTTTT
j_call: TRBJ2-3; v_call: TRBV6-4; clone_size: NA; d_call: NA; cdr3_aa: CASGSADTQYF; cdr3_nt: TGTGCCAGCGGTAGTGCAGATACGCAGTATTTT
j_call: TRBJ2-7; v_call: TRBV10-1; clone_size: NA; d_call: NA; cdr3_aa: CASSDGAEQYF; cdr3_nt: TGCGCCAGCAGTGATGGGGCCGAGCAGTACTTC
j_call: TRBJ2-1; v_call: TRBV5-1; clone_size: NA; d_call: NA; cdr3_aa: CASSPGTGNEQFF; cdr3_nt: TGCGCCAGCAGCCCCGGGACTGGGAATGAGCAGTTCTTC
j_call: TRBJ2-7; v_call: TRBV5-1; clone_size: once; d_call: TRBD2; cdr3_aa: CASSLVPRGSYEQYF; cdr3_nt: TGCGCCAGCAGCTTGGTTCCGCGGGGGTCGTACGAGCAGTACTTC
j_call: TRBJ1-2; v_call: TRBV19; clone_size: NA; d_call: NA; cdr3_aa: CASSINIEAPYGYTF; cdr3_nt: TGTGCCAGTAGTATCAATATCGAGGCTCCCTATGGCTACACCTTC